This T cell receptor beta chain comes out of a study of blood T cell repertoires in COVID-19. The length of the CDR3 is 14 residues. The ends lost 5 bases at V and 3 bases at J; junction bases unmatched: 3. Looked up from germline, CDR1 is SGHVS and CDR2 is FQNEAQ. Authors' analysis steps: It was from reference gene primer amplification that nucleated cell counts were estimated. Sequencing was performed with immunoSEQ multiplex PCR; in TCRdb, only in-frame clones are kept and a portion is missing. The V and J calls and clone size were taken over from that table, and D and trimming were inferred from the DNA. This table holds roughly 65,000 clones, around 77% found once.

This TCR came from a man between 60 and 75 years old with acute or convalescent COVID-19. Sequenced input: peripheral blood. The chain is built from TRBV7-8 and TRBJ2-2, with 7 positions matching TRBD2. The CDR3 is CASSTGRDTGELFF. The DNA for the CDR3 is TGTGCCAGCAGCACGGGGAGGGACACCGGGGAGCTGTTTTTT.